The present TCR beta chain was sequenced within a study of cytomegalovirus exposure and HLA in healthy donors (dated by TCRdb to 2017 to 2019). Context from the whole study: In an earlier analysis of approximately 640 of the donors, 250 to 350 Gb of sequence data and 90 million to 120 million unique TCR beta sequences from about 179 million T cells were reported. To study patterns of TCR occurrence, a later analysis re-analyzed previously published TCR beta repertoires from 666 donors and added high-resolution HLA genotyping. The number of typed donors differed by locus: about 629-640 for A, B, C, DRB1 and DQB1; approximately 520 for DQA1; fewer than 610 for DPA1; and 450 to 480 for DPB1. High-throughput TCR immunosequencing, statistical association of individual TCRs with disease status, and machine learning were combined to predict cytomegalovirus infection status. The genetic ancestry cluster associated with self-reported Caucasian donors included around four fifths of the 398 genotyped donors. All discovery cohort repertoires had been generated on a single sequencing platform. In an earlier analysis of over 550 of the donors, high-throughput TCR beta sequencing was used to judge whether each TCR beta V gene segment behaved as functional or pseudogenic. Genome-wide SNP genotypes for about three fifths of the roughly 670 donors were used in a later genetic analysis, which treated that subset as a discovery cohort. HLA typing covered class I and class II loci at four-digit resolution. Among over 350 genotyped donors of the cohort, an average of roughly 240,000 unique TCR beta nucleotide sequences were sequenced per donor, 15% to 20% of them non-productive. Rather than using new phenotypic data, the later analysis identified candidate immune exposures from TCR beta sequences and from how often those sequences occurred across donors. Because of strong linkage in the cohort, four to six DR-DQ haplotypes were treated as single units for association and clustering. Along with the roughly 710-subject first cohort, a separate validation cohort of approximately 110 different subjects was used. Donor age, sex, ethnicity and CMV serostatus were collected together with the repertoire data. An early release covering approximately 600 HLA-typed donors comprised about 320 gigabases of sequencing data and 85 million or so unique TCR sequences. The aim of the study was to test whether cataloging public T cell receptors could identify signatures of past pathogen exposure. Using immunosequencing, the study profiled T cell repertoires from around 670 subjects and related those repertoires to cytomegalovirus serostatus.

Remarks on this clone: The antigen it recognizes is unknown. Base-call qualities are not available, and no considerably larger clone is one nucleotide away.

General conclusions and limits of the study: Compared with equally common non-associated chains, HLA-associated TCR beta chains in a later analysis were more clonally expanded and had lower generation probabilities. Cytomegalovirus status was reported to be diagnosed by the classifier with high specificity and sensitivity in both the original and validation cohorts. The 87-base-pair reads could not distinguish some IMGT-functional V segments, including TRBV6-2 and TRBV6-3, so those segments were excluded. Sequencing depth was assumed to be roughly uniform across donors in the presence/absence analyses, though that assumption may not hold. An earlier analysis of 587 of the donors showed that most TCR beta V segments appeared in productive rearrangements either about 87% or about 30% of the time, which broadly matched IMGT annotations. A group of highly shared sequence variants was considered likely to be a technical artifact of the sequencing pipeline. Because counts were too low, roughly 16 rarely observed V segments, including chromosome 9 orphons, were left out of the earlier analysis of 587 of the donors. V-gene and J-gene trimming of TCR beta chains was associated with a missense DCLRE1C variant in a later genetic analysis, and the association was replicated in an independent cohort. Most TCR sequences were observed very rarely across donors, whereas some public TCRs were present in many individuals. In a later genetic analysis, fewer N-insertions in productive TCRs were reported among donors in an Asian-associated ancestry cluster than the roughly 700-donor mean. Assigning TCR associations to individual alleles was difficult when HLA alleles, especially DR and DQ, strongly co-occurred. The only immune exposure information available for the cohort was CMV serostatus. Most CMV-associated TCR beta chains appeared to be HLA-restricted in a later analysis, and the HLA associations seemed to be driven largely by CMV exposure. Three of the identified cytomegalovirus-associated TCR beta chains were confirmed in vitro to be specific for cytomegalovirus antigens. A total of around 150 TCR beta chains were listed by the study as associated with cytomegalovirus. Linkage disequilibrium might explain the correlated functional status among segregating V segments, but an unknown experimental factor could not be ruled out. The cohort was sequenced for TCR beta chains only, and without alpha or paired-chain data the features that could be detected were limited. According to a later analysis, parvovirus B19, influenza, CMV and Epstein-Barr virus appeared linked to several top co-occurrence clusters. In a later analysis, some 18,000 TCR beta sequences were associated with specific HLA alleles at a false discovery rate of 0.05. The authors suggested that the approach could potentially be generalized to other disease states and immunological phenotypes. In a later analysis, TCR association rates were found to vary across HLA loci, with the most associated TCRs seen for DRB1 alleles and the fewest for HLA-C alleles. A further reported finding was that TCR beta sequences accurately predicted the HLA-A and HLA-B alleles for most subjects in the first cohort. Because HLA typing was unavailable for some donors at each locus, only the typed subset was used in association tests.

In the germline V gene, CDR1 corresponds to SGHDT and CDR2 to YYEEEE. From the cysteine through the phenylalanine, the CDR3 covers 15 amino acids. Kept here is only the CDR3 DNA, which spans 45 bases and is read in frame from base 1. Trimming takes 1 base off V and 2 bases off J; junction bases not matched to a gene: 3. Libraries were built with the immunoSEQ multiplex PCR assay. For the multiplex PCR, a mixture combining 60 forward primers for TCR Vbeta segments and 13 reverse primers for TCR Jbeta segments was used. A multiplex PCR assay on genomic DNA amplified the CDR3 region of rearranged TCR beta genes. Amplified TCR beta libraries were sequenced as 87-base-pair reads on the Illumina HiSeq System. As for the authors' bioinformatics: In a later analysis, tens of millions of unique TCR beta chains were counted across the roughly 700 repertoires, and roughly 11 million of these chains were shared by at least two donors. To remove PCR and sequencing errors, raw reads were error-corrected and collapsed into unique sequences using a nearest-neighbor algorithm that merged closely related sequences. V, D and J gene segments were assigned by aligning CDR3 sequences to IMGT reference sequences. For a sequence to be retained, at least a six-nucleotide match to both a V gene segment and a J gene segment was required. A rearrangement was called productive if the CDR3 had no stop codons and remained in frame with V and J, and every other rearrangement was called non-productive. Following IMGT convention, CDR3 was defined as the stretch from the second conserved V-encoded cysteine to the conserved J-encoded phenylalanine. In an earlier analysis of 550 to 650 of the donors, sequences lacking an unambiguous match to a single V gene segment were excluded. An earlier analysis of several hundred of the donors called V segments functional above 56.7% productive rearrangements and segregating when the between-donor standard deviation exceeded 5%. A statistical classification framework was developed to diagnose cytomegalovirus status using the catalog of TCR beta chain sequences. V and J gene assignment, in a later analysis, came from comparing TCR nucleotide sequences with IMGT/GENE-DB human TR gene sequences. Using the TCRdist pipeline, a later analysis assigned CDR3 sequences along with most-parsimonious VDJ recombination scenarios. In a later analysis, each TCR beta chain was defined by its CDR3 amino acid sequence together with its V-gene family, and reads without a unique V-gene family were excluded. As a way to deal with suspected cross-contamination and a sequencing artifact, a later analysis dropped 640 or so nucleotide sequences that were highly shared and had low generation probability. In a later analysis, a clonal expansion index was calculated for each public chain from normalized within-repertoire ranks of inferred template counts. In a later analysis, generation probabilities were computed using a VDJ recombination model fitted to out-of-frame rearrangements, and the results were checked against IGoR. In a later analysis, hypergeometric tests were used to score TCR-TCR, TCR-HLA and TCR-CMV co-occurrence, with a repertoire-size bias correction applied to TCR pairs. False discovery rates were estimated in a later analysis by permuting HLA or CMV assignments 20 times. In a later analysis, co-occurring TCRs were grouped with DBSCAN, and TCRdist sequence similarity was added when clustering was performed within HLA-allele-positive subsets. Repertoires with fewer than 30,000 or more than 120,000 public chains were left out of co-occurrence clustering, as were a few repertoires with anomalous nucleotide sharing. Here the immuneACCESS table is served through TCRdb, limited to in-frame sequences with V and J called. Missing clones are a known gap in these copies; in checked studies unresolved V genes cover under half, and the rest lacks a known reason. That table furnishes V, J and clone size, whereas the DNA furnished D and trimming. In this sample the table shows around 150,000 clones, roughly 68% of which occur a single time. The ten largest clones represent about 4.5% of the sample.

In total, roughly 710 healthy bone marrow donors made up the cohort. All cohort members were sampled while nominally healthy, although unrecorded immune exposures were likely present. The donor tested CMV seronegative and was one of the 352 seronegative cohort members. A peripheral blood sample was provided by each donor, and peripheral blood mononuclear cells were used for TCR beta sequencing. Genomic DNA extraction from the blood cell samples was performed with the Qiagen DNeasy Blood Extraction Kit. This TCR derives from a man between 60 and 70 years old in good health and CMV-seronegative. Sequencing was performed on PBMCs. Rearrangement joined TRBV5-6 to TRBJ2-5; TRBD2 matches 9 bases in the middle. The DNA sequence is as follows: TGTGCCAGCAGCTTGTCTAGCGGGGCTCAAGAGACCCAGTACTTC. Its product reads: CASSLSSGAQETQYF.